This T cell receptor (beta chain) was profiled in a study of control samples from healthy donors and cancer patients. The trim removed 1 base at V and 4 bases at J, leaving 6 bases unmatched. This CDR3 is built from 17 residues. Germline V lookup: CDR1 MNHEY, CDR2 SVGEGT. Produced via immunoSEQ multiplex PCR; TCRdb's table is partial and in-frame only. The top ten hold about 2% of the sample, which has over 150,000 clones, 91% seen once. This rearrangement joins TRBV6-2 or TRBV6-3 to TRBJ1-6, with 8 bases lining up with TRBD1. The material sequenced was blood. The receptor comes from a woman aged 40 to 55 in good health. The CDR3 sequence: CASSYWGQDSYNSPLHF. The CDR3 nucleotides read TGTGCCAGCAGTTACTGGGGACAGGATTCATATAATTCACCCCTCCACTTT.